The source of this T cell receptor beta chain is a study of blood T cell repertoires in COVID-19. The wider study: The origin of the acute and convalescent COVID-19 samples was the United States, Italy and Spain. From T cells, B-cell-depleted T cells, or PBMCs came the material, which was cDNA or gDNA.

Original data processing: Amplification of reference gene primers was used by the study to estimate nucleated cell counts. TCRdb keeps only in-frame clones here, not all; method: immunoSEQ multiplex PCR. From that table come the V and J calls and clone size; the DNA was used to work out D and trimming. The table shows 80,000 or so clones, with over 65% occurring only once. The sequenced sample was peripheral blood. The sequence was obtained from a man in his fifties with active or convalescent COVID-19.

Here the CDR3 reads CASSLVAGWGNQPQHF. CDR3 in DNA: TGTGCCAGCAGCTTGGTGGCAGGGTGGGGCAATCAGCCCCAGCATTTT. The rearrangement joins TRBV5-5 to TRBJ1-5; weak D call: TRBD1 (5 bases). The germline V gene has CDR1 SGHKS and CDR2 YYEKEE (reference sequence). V was clipped by 0 bases and J by 2 bases, with 12 bases between them. The CDR3 runs to 16 residues. The whole variable domain, filled in from reference TRBV5-5 and TRBJ1-5, reads DAGVTQSPTHLIKTRGQQVTLRCSPISGHKSVSWYQQVLGQGPQFIFQYYEKEERGRGNFPDRFSARQFPNYSSELNVNALLLGDSALYLCASSLVAGWGNQPQHFGDGTRLSIL.